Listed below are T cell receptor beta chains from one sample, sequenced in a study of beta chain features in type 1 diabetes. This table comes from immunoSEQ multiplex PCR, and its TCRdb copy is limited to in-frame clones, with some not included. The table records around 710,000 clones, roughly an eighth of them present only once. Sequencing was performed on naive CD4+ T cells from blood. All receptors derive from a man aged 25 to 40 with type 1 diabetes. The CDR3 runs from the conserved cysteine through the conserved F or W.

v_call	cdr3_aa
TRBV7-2	CASSRVYEQYF
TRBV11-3	CASSLNSYNEQFF
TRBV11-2	CASSLDDRAAGELFF
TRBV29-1	CSVALTGGDSPLHF
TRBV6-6	CASSYYGTSHADTQYF
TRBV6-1	CAGLAPGELFF
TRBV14	CASSQDRGQRGSSYEQYF
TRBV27	CASSLASSNQPQHF
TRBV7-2	CASSLVRDTGELFF
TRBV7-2	CASSFVGEQFF
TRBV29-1	CSVAQALENTEAFF
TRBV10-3	CAIQQGARETQYF
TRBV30	CAWSVYRNQPQHF
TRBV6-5	CASSFSGGVDTQYF
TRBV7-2	CASSLAGTGDTGELFF
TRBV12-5	CASGLTPFEAEAFF
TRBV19	CASKGQVFNYGYTF
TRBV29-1	CSVDGLYSYNEQFF